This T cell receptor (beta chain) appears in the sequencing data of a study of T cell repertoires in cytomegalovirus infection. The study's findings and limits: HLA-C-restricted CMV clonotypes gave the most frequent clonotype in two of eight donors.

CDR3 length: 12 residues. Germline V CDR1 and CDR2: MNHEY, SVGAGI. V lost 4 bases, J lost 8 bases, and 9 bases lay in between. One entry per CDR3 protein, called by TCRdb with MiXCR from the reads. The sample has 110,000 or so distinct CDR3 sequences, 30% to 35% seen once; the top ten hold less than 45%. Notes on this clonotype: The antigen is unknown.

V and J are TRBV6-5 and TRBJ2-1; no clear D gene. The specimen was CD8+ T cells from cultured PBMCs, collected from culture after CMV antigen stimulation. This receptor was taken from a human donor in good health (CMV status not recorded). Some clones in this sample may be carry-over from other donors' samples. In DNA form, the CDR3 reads TGTGCCAGCAGTTTTTCCCCTGATGAGCAGTTCTTC. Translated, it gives CASSFSPDEQFF.